This T cell receptor (beta chain) was identified in a study of circulating CD8 cells and anti-PD-1 response in melanoma. Turning to the study itself: Patients received intravenous nivolumab, 3 mg/kg, every 2 weeks. Of some 13 patients, seven got anti-PD-1 first and six had prior therapy. The study's findings and limits: Clonotype sharing was highest between DPOS and TIGIT subsets.

Trimming removed 5 bases at V and 1 base at J, with 14 bases between. CDR3 size: 15 residues. Germline V gene lookup returns CDR1 LNHDA and CDR2 SQIVND (reference sequence). As regards this clonotype: Its antigen is unidentified.

Sorting of live CD3+CD8+TCRalphabeta+ cells by PD-1 and/or TIGIT gave four subsets. Each library started from roughly 15 ng of total RNA using the QIAseq Immune Repertoire TCR panel. TCRdb re-analysed the reads in MiXCR, keeping a single row per CDR3 protein. The data hold some 2,000 distinct CDR3 sequences, with around 6.3% observed a single time. The sequenced sample was CD8+ T cells from PBMCs, obtained at baseline or after one month of anti-PD-1 therapy (not recorded which). The chain is built from TRBV19 and TRBJ1-1; D gene uncertain. The clonotype was recovered from a human donor with melanoma. The CDR3 is CASSPSSAGNTEAFF. CDR3 nucleotides: TGTGCCAGTAGTCCCAGTTCCGCTGGGAACACTGAAGCTTTCTTT.